This TCR beta chain was identified in a study of blood T cells in healthy people across ages. This clonotype was observed a few times. Its antigen is unidentified. Using a J-beta primer mix together with a sample-barcoded 5' primer, a second PCR was run for about 7 to 12 cycles. Every cDNA molecule carried a tag from a template-switch adaptor bearing 12 random nucleotides. TCRdb re-called the 5' RACE reads through MiXCR, storing one row per CDR3 protein. The table includes about 1.5 million distinct CDR3 sequences, around 42% detected once. Overall study results and limits: Underestimates were what the diversity estimates from one million T cells were considered to be.

The authors drew about 10 milliliters of peripheral blood from each donor. RNA extraction gave at least 5 micrograms of total RNA per sample. Per germline, CDR1 LNHNV and CDR2 YYDKDF (reference sequence). Trimming pared 0 bases from V and 13 bases from J, leaving 15 bases between. The CDR3 loop spans 13 amino acids. The sequence was obtained from a woman aged 18-29 years in good health. What was sequenced was blood. This chain uses TRBV15 with TRBJ2-5; tentative D call: TRBD2 (6 bases). CDR3 sequence reads: CATSRDLEGERYF. The CDR3, as DNA: TGTGCCACCAGCAGAGATTTGGAGGGAGAGCGGTACTTC.